This TCR beta chain was documented in a study of control samples from healthy donors and cancer patients (TCRdb year 2020). A note on this clone: What this receptor recognizes is not known. No base-level quality is on record; no much larger clone is a single base apart.

Libraries were built with the immunoSEQ multiplex PCR assay. The clones in this table, taken by TCRdb from immuneACCESS, are in-frame only. Not every clone is retained; where verified, under half of the shortfall comes from an unresolved V gene, and the cause of the rest is unknown. A total of around 190,000 clones appear in this sample, approximately 92% of them only once. About 1.4% of the sample is taken by the ten largest. V ends up 5 bases short and J 0 bases short, with an unmatched junction base count of 13. CDR1 and CDR2 were assigned from the germline V gene (reference sequence) as LNHDA and SQIVND. From cysteine to phenylalanine, the CDR3 is 17 amino acids long. The sequence is cut down to CDR3 DNA, 51 bases in frame from base 1.

Sequencing was carried out using blood. This receptor was obtained from a man aged 25-45 years in good health. The chain is encoded by TRBV19 joined to TRBJ2-7, and TRBD1 matches 7 of the central bases. The CDR3 is CASSAKLTGIGSYEQYF. The DNA sequence is TGTGCCAGTAGTGCTAAATTGACAGGGATCGGCTCCTACGAGCAGTACTTC.